This TCR beta chain was obtained from a study of blood T cell repertoires in COVID-19. Study in general: PBMCs, B-cell-depleted T cells, or T cells were the source of the cDNA or gDNA that made up the material.

Profiling relied on immunoSEQ multiplex PCR, and the TCRdb table lists in-frame clones only, not all of them. Altogether approximately 77,000 clones are present, more than 70% being singletons, with the ten largest covering 5.5% to 7.5%. The source is a woman older than 75 with acute or convalescent COVID-19. Sequences were obtained from peripheral blood.

CDR3 in amino acids: CASSPLLGANVLTF. CDR3 coding DNA: TGTGCCAGCAGTCCCCTTTTGGGGGCCAACGTCCTGACTTTC. This chain connects TRBV27 to TRBJ2-6, with D unclear. V was pared by 5 bases and J by 4 bases, with 9 bases between. In germline, CDR1 is MNHEY, CDR2 SMNVEV (reference sequence). The CDR3 is 14 residues long.